These 32 T cell receptor beta chains share one sample of origin, sequenced in a study of blood T cell repertoires in COVID-19. Repertoires were generated with immunoSEQ multiplex PCR, while TCRdb's copy carries only in-frame clones and drops some. This table has 400,000 or so clones, roughly 88% appearing once. The sample consisted of PBMCs or T cells enriched from blood (not recorded which). The receptors originated from a middle-aged woman with acute COVID-19.

The CDR3 protein is CASSLVGASSYEQYF. CDR3 bases: TGTGCCAGCAGCTTGGTAGGGGCCAGCTCCTACGAGCAGTACTTC. The V call is TRBV5-6, the J call TRBJ2-7; a weak D match, TRBD1 (5 bases). The CDR3 is 15 amino acids. The germline CDR1 and CDR2 sequences are SGHDT and YYEEEE. Between the trimmed V and J ends, which lost 0 bases and 0 bases, there was a span of 10 bases.

This clone came up a few times. The V gene is TRBV14, the J gene TRBJ2-1; 7 positions agree with TRBD1. The CDR3 is 14 residues long. Germline loops: CDR1 SGHDN, CDR2 FVKESK. V shed 3 bases, J shed 8 bases, and the junction held 7 bases outside the gene matches. Here the CDR3 reads CASSHDRASHEQFF. The CDR3 nucleotides read TGTGCCAGCAGCCACGACAGGGCTTCCCATGAGCAGTTCTTC.

V usage is TRBV18 and J usage is TRBJ2-5, with 7 positions matching TRBD1. Germline trimming cut 3 bases from V and 7 bases from J; bases unmatched to any gene: 14. Per germline, CDR1 KGHSH and CDR2 LQKENI. The CDR3 covers 16 residues. The CDR3 DNA reads as TGTGCCAGCTCACCTGGGAAGGGACAGATGGGATCGACCCAGTACTTC. Translating gives CASSPGKGQMGSTQYF.

The CDR3 DNA reads as TGTGCCAGTAGTGGTAGCTATCTAGCGGGGGGCCGAGATACGCAGTATTTT. This gives the protein CASSGSYLAGGRDTQYF. The chain combines TRBV19 with TRBJ2-3; 11 bases map to TRBD2. Germline trimming cut 5 bases from V and 5 bases from J; bases unmatched to any gene: 12. The CDR3 loop spans 17 amino acids. Germline CDR1 reads LNHDA; CDR2 reads SQIVND (reference sequence).

The chain has TRBV7-9 and TRBJ1-2, with 8 bases that match TRBD1. The CDR3 loop spans 15 amino acids. CDR1 is SEHNR and CDR2 is FQNEAQ in the germline V gene (reference sequence). V shed 3 bases and J 8 bases; nucleotides not matched to a gene: 11. CDR3: CASSLTRGLSRGYTF. The CDR3 nucleotides are TGTGCCAGCAGCTTGACCAGGGGGCTTTCGAGGGGCTACACCTTC.

The V and J genes are TRBV4-1 and TRBJ1-2; tentative D call: TRBD1 (5 bases). This CDR3 is 14 amino acids long. Per the germline V gene, CDR1 is MGHRA and CDR2 is YSYEKL. Trimming pared 6 bases from V and 4 bases from J, leaving 15 bases between. CDR3 region: CASRRVGGSYGYTF. CDR3 DNA: TGCGCCAGCAGGCGGGTCGGGGGAAGCTATGGCTACACCTTC.

The chain uses TRBV11-2 and TRBJ1-1, with a tentative D call TRBD1 (5 bases). The CDR3 has 14 amino acids. CDR1 SGHAT and CDR2 FQNNGV come from the germline V gene. Trimming took off 3 bases at V and 7 bases at J, with 15 bases between the two ends. The CDR3 DNA is TGTGCCAGCAGCTTTCAGGGATGGGAAAGTGAAGCTTTCTTT. It yields the protein CASSFQGWESEAFF. The entire variable domain, with the rest obtained from reference TRBV11-2 and TRBJ1-1, is as follows: EAGVAQSPRYKIIEKRQSVAFWCNPISGHATLYWYQQILGQGPKLLIQFQNNGVVDDSQLPKDRFSAERLKGVDSTLKIQPAKLEDSAVYLCASSFQGWESEAFFGQGTRLTVV.

CDR3 protein: CATSRKDITYGYTF. The DNA for the CDR3 is TGTGCCACCAGCAGAAAAGACATTACCTATGGCTACACCTTC. This chain uses TRBV15 with TRBJ1-2; no clear D. Per germline, CDR1 LNHNV and CDR2 YYDKDF (reference sequence). The CDR3 is made up of 14 amino acids. V was clipped by 2 bases and J by 4 bases, with 11 bases between them.

J is TRBJ2-5 and V is TRBV11-2; the D gene is possibly TRBD1 (5 bases). Germline loops: CDR1 SGHAT, CDR2 FQNNGV. V lost 4 bases and J 2 bases, leaving 17 bases between the germline ends. The CDR3 has 16 residues. CDR3: CASSSLDTYSQETQYF. CDR3 coding DNA: TGTGCCAGCAGCTCCCTGGACACCTACTCTCAAGAGACCCAGTACTTC.

This chain uses TRBV4-1 with TRBJ2-1, with 7 bases aligning to TRBD1. Trimming took 0 bases from V and 8 from J; bases not matched to a gene: 1. The CDR3 extends over 13 amino acids. In germline, CDR1 is MGHRA, CDR2 YSYEKL. CDR3 in amino acids: CASSQDQGDEQFF. CDR3 sequence (DNA): TGCGCCAGCAGCCAAGATCAGGGGGATGAGCAGTTCTTC.

The chain combines TRBV19 with TRBJ1-2; TRBD1 agrees at 7 bases. Per the germline V gene, CDR1 is LNHDA and CDR2 is SQIVND (reference sequence). The CDR3 length is 15 residues. Germline trimming cut 0 bases from V and 5 bases from J; bases unmatched to any gene: 6. CDR3 amino acids: CASSIDPGTVYGYTF. In DNA form, the CDR3 reads TGTGCCAGTAGTATAGACCCCGGGACAGTTTATGGCTACACCTTC.

CDR3 residues: CATSKGREKLFF. The CDR3 DNA follows: TGTGCCACCAGTAAGGGGCGGGAAAAACTGTTTTTT. This chain uses TRBV24-1 with TRBJ1-4, with a weak D call TRBD1 (5 bases). V was shortened by 6 bases and J by 8 bases, with 9 bases between the two germline ends. Germline-derived CDR1 and CDR2 are KGHDR and SFDVKD. The length of the CDR3 is 12 residues.

V gene TRBV14 combines with J gene TRBJ2-7; 12 bases match TRBD1. Germline CDR1 reads SGHDN; CDR2 reads FVKESK. The length of the CDR3 is 15 residues. Trimming cost V 2 bases and J 7 bases; bases outside gene matches: 6. The CDR3 protein is CASSQPGQGAGEQYF. In DNA, the CDR3 is TGTGCCAGCAGCCAACCGGGACAGGGGGCAGGGGAGCAGTACTTC.

The rearrangement joins TRBV5-4 to TRBJ1-4; D may be TRBD1 (5 bases). V dropped 3 bases and J dropped 2 bases, with 8 bases sitting between them. The CDR3 has 14 residues. Per germline, CDR1 SGHNT and CDR2 YYREEE (reference sequence). The CDR3 protein is CASSSQGTNEKLFF. The CDR3 coding sequence is TGTGCCAGCAGCTCCCAGGGCACTAATGAAAAACTGTTTTTT.

The CDR3 coding sequence is TGTGCCAGCAGCCAAGATCCAAGACTAGCGGGGGGTGTCACAGATACGCAGTATTTT. This encodes CASSQDPRLAGGVTDTQYF. The genes are TRBV14 and TRBJ2-3, with 13 bases lining up with TRBD2. The CDR3 length is 19 residues. The ends lost 0 bases at V and 2 bases at J; junction bases unmatched: 8. Per germline, CDR1 SGHDN and CDR2 FVKESK.

This chain links TRBV4-2 with TRBJ2-3; TRBD2 aligns across 11 bases. CDR3 length: 16 residues. Germline CDR1 LGHNA, CDR2 YNFKEQ. Unmatched junction bases numbered 8, after V lost 5 bases and J lost 4 bases. CDR3 region: CASSFRLAGSSDTQYF. The CDR3 DNA is TGTGCCAGCAGCTTCAGACTAGCGGGGTCTTCAGATACGCAGTATTTT.

The rearrangement links TRBV15 to TRBJ2-1; TRBD2 agrees at 7 bases. V lost 0 bases to trimming and J lost 6 bases; unmatched junction nucleotides: 5. CDR3 length: 15 residues. CDR1 and CDR2 from the germline V gene are LNHNV and YYDKDF (reference sequence). As DNA, the CDR3 is TGTGCCACCAGCAGAGAAGGTGGGGGGGGCAATGAGCAGTTCTTC. Residues: CATSREGGGGNEQFF.

For the CDR3, the DNA is TGTGCCAGCAGCCAGGACGTGGGAGCCAGCTCCTACGAGCAGTACTTC. Protein sequence: CASSQDVGASSYEQYF. V and J are TRBV4-2 and TRBJ2-7; perhaps TRBD2 as D (5 bases). Germline V gene data show CDR1 as LGHNA and CDR2 as YNFKEQ. V gave up 3 bases and J gave up 0 bases, with 15 bases separating them. This CDR3 contains 16 residues.

CDR3 residues: CASSSRDRGPMNTEAFF. CDR3 bases: TGCGCCAGCAGCTCACGGGACAGGGGACCTATGAACACTGAAGCTTTCTTT. V and J are TRBV5-1 and TRBJ1-1; 10 bases are a match to TRBD1. Germline V gene lookup returns CDR1 SGHRS and CDR2 YFSETQ. The J segment lost 0 bases and the V segment lost 3 bases, leaving 8 bases of the junction unmatched. The CDR3 extends over 17 amino acids.

Details on this clone: Other DNA sequences in the same sample also yield this CDR3. This sequence joins TRBV12-5 and TRBJ2-1; 12 nucleotides align to TRBD2. The CDR3 extends over 15 amino acids. Germline CDR1 reads LGHNT; CDR2 reads FRNRAP. The J segment lost 4 bases and the V segment lost 3 bases, leaving 1 base of the junction unmatched. CDR3 sequence: CASGLLAGGYNEQFF. As DNA, the CDR3 is TGTGCTAGTGGTTTACTAGCGGGGGGATACAATGAGCAGTTCTTC.

The V gene is TRBV25-1, the J gene TRBJ2-5, with D unresolved. The germline V gene encodes CDR1 MGHDK and CDR2 SYGVNS. Deletions cut 4 bases from V and 5 bases from J, with 11 bases between. The CDR3 is 13 residues long. The CDR3 coding sequence is TGTGCCAGCAGTGCGCCGGCGGAGGAGACCCAGTACTTC. The encoded protein is CASSAPAEETQYF.

The chain joins TRBV6-5 to TRBJ2-5, with D uncertain. Germline lookup yields CDR1 MNHEY and CDR2 SVGAGI. V gave up 5 bases and J gave up 5 bases, with 15 bases separating them. This CDR3 spans 14 amino acids. This CDR3 reads CASSHYTTGETQYF. The CDR3 DNA reads TGTGCCAGCAGTCACTACACGACCGGGGAGACCCAGTACTTC.

This clone showed up just once. The V call is TRBV6-5, the J call TRBJ2-5; TRBD1 aligns across 8 bases. Germline lookup yields CDR1 MNHEY and CDR2 SVGAGI. This CDR3 spans 13 amino acids. The trim removed 2 bases at V and 7 bases at J, leaving 3 bases unmatched. CDR3 region: CASSYPGTGTQYF. The CDR3 DNA is TGTGCCAGCAGTTACCCGGGGACAGGGACCCAGTACTTC.

V usage is TRBV9 and J usage is TRBJ2-1; possibly TRBD1 for D (5 bases). This CDR3 has 15 amino acids. Trimming stripped 0 bases from V and 6 bases from J, with 13 bases between. Germline values: CDR1 SGDLS, CDR2 YYNGEE. In DNA, the CDR3 is TGTGCCAGCAGCGTAGAAGAGACAGTGATCAATGAGCAGTTCTTC. This codes for CASSVEETVINEQFF.

The V and J genes are TRBV18 and TRBJ2-7; 8 bases are shared with TRBD1. CDR1 KGHSH and CDR2 LQKENI come from the germline V gene. The trim removed 5 bases at V and 0 bases at J, leaving 3 bases unmatched. This CDR3 is 14 amino acids long. CDR3 sequence reads: CASSSDRGSYEQYF. The CDR3 region has the DNA TGTGCCAGCTCATCCGACAGGGGCTCCTACGAGCAGTACTTC.

The rearrangement uses TRBV18 and TRBJ1-4; the D gene is possibly TRBD1 (5 bases). Germline CDR1 is KGHSH and CDR2 is LQKENI. The ends were cut back, 2 bases at V and 4 bases at J, with 14 bases in the middle. This CDR3 comprises 16 residues. The CDR3 spells CASSPFRQGYNEKLFF. For the CDR3, the DNA is TGTGCCAGCTCACCATTCAGGCAGGGATATAATGAAAAACTGTTTTTT.

The gene calls are TRBV6-1 and TRBJ2-7; 10 bases agree with TRBD2. The V gene end was trimmed by 2 bases and the J gene end by 3 bases; junction bases not matched to a gene: 13. The germline V gene has CDR1 MNHNS and CDR2 SASEGT. CDR3 length: 18 residues. As DNA, the CDR3 is TGTGCCAGCAGTGAACTGTGGGGTTGGAGCGGGGGGGACTACGAGCAGTACTTC. Encoded protein: CASSELWGWSGGDYEQYF.

This rearrangement joins TRBV18 to TRBJ1-6; D is unclear. V was pared by 1 base and J by 6 bases, with 16 bases between. CDR3 length equals 17 residues. CDR1 is KGHSH, CDR2 LQKENI, per germline. The CDR3 DNA reads TGTGCCAGCTCACCACAATCAGTAGTCGAGGGTAATTCACCCCTCCACTTT. Encoded protein: CASSPQSVVEGNSPLHF.

The CDR3 loop is CASSTGRGYTF. CDR3 nucleotides: TGTGCCAGTTCAACAGGGCGAGGCTACACCTTC. The genes are TRBV6-5 and TRBJ1-2; a weak D match, TRBD1 (6 bases). The V end lost 9 bases, the J end lost 8 bases, and 13 bases lay between the germline ends. This CDR3 is built from 11 residues. From germline, CDR1 is MNHEY and CDR2 SVGAGI.

The chain combines TRBV19 with TRBJ2-1; TRBD2 agrees at 11 bases. J was trimmed by 3 bases and V by 7 bases; bases with no gene match: 2. The CDR3 covers 14 residues. Germline V gene data show CDR1 as LNHDA and CDR2 as SQIVND (reference sequence). CDR3 in DNA: TGTGCCAGTACTAGCGGGGGGATCTACAATGAGCAGTTCTTC. Protein product: CASTSGGIYNEQFF.

V is TRBV3-1 (or the pseudogene TRBV3-2) and J is TRBJ2-7; 8 positions match TRBD1. Germline V gene lookup returns CDR1 LGHDT and CDR2 YNNKEL (reference sequence). The CDR3 totals 16 residues. Losses at the gene ends were 2 bases for V and 0 bases for J; bases not matched to a gene: 6. The CDR3 reads CASSQHPGQDSYEQYF. CDR3 nucleotides: TGTGCCAGCAGCCAACATCCGGGACAGGACTCCTACGAGCAGTACTTC.

The chain links TRBV12-5 to TRBJ2-1, with 8 bases that match TRBD2. Losses at the gene ends were 0 bases for V and 8 bases for J; bases not matched to a gene: 3. CDR1 is LGHNT, CDR2 FRNRAP, per germline. The CDR3 has 14 residues. The CDR3 DNA follows: TGTGCTAGTGGTTTGGTGGCGACTAGCGATGAGCAGTTCTTC. Amino acids: CASGLVATSDEQFF. Together with reference TRBV12-5 and TRBJ2-1, the CDR3 gives the full variable domain: DARVTQTPRHKVTEMGQEVTMRCQPILGHNTVFWYRQTMMQGLELLAYFRNRAPLDDSGMPKDRFSAEMPDATLATLKIQPSEPRDSAVYFCASGLVATSDEQFFGPGTRLTVL.